The T cell receptor beta chain described here comes from a study of blood T cell repertoires in COVID-19. At the level of the study: Samples representing acute and convalescent COVID-19 were sourced from the United States, Italy and Spain. T cells, B-cell-depleted T cells, or PBMCs supplied cDNA or gDNA.

Germline CDR1 is LNHNV and CDR2 is YYDKDF (reference sequence). Trimming shortened V by 1 base and J by 7 bases, and 7 bases separated the two germline ends. The CDR3 sequence is 13 residues long. In the source study's methods: Reference gene primer amplification yielded estimated nucleated cell counts. The table came from immunoSEQ multiplex PCR; TCRdb's copy has only in-frame clones and leaves some out. For V, J and clone size, that table is used; D and trimming come from the DNA. Of roughly 270,000 clones in the sample, 85% were seen once. The sequenced sample consisted of peripheral blood. This chain links TRBV15 with TRBJ2-2; possible D gene TRBD2, 5 bases. The receptor comes from a man between 45 and 60 years old with active or convalescent COVID-19. This chain's CDR3 is CATSRGEGGELFF. CDR3 nucleotides: TGTGCCACCAGCAGAGGAGAGGGCGGGGAGCTGTTTTTT.